This T cell receptor (beta chain) originates from a study of blood T cell repertoires in COVID-19. Germline trimming cut 5 bases from V and 5 bases from J; bases unmatched to any gene: 15. Germline V gene sequence: CDR1 LNHNV, CDR2 YYDKDF (reference sequence). The length of the CDR3 is 17 residues. Methods used by the authors: From reference gene primer amplification, estimates of nucleated cell counts were derived. Repertoires were generated with immunoSEQ multiplex PCR, while TCRdb's copy carries only in-frame clones and drops some. V and J calls and clone size follow that table, whereas D and trimming were derived from the DNA. The table records about 160,000 clones, around 84% of them present only once.

This chain links TRBV15 with TRBJ2-3, with 8 nucleotides matching TRBD2. The sequence derives from a woman aged 80 or over with acute or convalescent COVID-19. The sequenced sample consisted of peripheral blood. In DNA form, the CDR3 reads TGTGCCACCAGCGGGGGGGGGCTAGCGGGCCCTCGAGATACGCAGTATTTT. Residues: CATSGGGLAGPRDTQYF.